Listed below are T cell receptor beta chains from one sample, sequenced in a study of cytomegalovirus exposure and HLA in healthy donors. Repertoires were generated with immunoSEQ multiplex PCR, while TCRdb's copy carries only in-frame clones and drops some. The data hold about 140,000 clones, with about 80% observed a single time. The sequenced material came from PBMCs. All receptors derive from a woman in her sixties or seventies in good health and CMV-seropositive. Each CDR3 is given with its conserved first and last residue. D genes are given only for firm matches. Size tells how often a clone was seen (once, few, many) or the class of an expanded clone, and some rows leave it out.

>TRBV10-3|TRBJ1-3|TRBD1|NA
CAISARQGTGNTIYF
TGTGCCATCAGTGCCCGACAGGGGACGGGAAACACCATATATTTT
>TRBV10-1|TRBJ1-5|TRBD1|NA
CASSESGQGDQPQHF
TGCGCCAGCAGTGAGTCCGGACAGGGGGATCAGCCCCAGCATTTT
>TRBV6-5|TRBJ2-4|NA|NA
CASSSERKNIQYF
TGTGCCAGCAGTTCGGAGAGGAAAAACATTCAGTACTTC
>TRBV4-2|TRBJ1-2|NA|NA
CASSQGEGRGYGYTF
TGTGCCAGCAGCCAAGGTGAGGGCCGTGGTTATGGCTACACCTTC
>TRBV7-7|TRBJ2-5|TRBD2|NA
CASSSTGRQETQYF
TGTGCTAGCAGCTCGACCGGGAGGCAAGAGACCCAGTACTTC
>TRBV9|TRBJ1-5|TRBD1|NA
CASSVGGQGYQPQHF
TGTGCCAGCAGCGTAGGCGGACAGGGGTATCAGCCCCAGCATTTT
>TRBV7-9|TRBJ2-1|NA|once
CASSSRSRGARQFF
TGTGCCAGCAGCTCGCGGTCCCGAGGAGCTCGGCAGTTCTTC
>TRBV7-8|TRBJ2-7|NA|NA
CASRQVNSYEQYF
TGTGCCAGCAGACAGGTTAATTCCTACGAGCAGTACTTC
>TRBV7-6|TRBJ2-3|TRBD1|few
CASSSDSRDSLTQYF
TGTGCCAGCAGCTCCGACTCAAGGGACAGCTTAACGCAGTATTTT
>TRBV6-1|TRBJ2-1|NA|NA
CASSEGSTGSSYNEQFF
TGTGCCAGCAGTGAAGGATCTACAGGGAGCTCCTACAATGAGCAGTTCTTC
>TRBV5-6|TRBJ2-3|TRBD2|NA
CASSLERGLTDTQYF
TGTGCCAGCAGCTTGGAGCGGGGGCTGACAGATACGCAGTATTTT
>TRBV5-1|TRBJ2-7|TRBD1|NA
CASSLRTGATYEQYF
TGCGCCAGCAGCTTGAGGACAGGGGCCACCTACGAGCAGTACTTC
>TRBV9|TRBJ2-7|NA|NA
CASSVAPSSYEQYF
TGTGCCAGCAGCGTAGCCCCCAGTTCCTACGAGCAGTACTTC
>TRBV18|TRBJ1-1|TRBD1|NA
CASVGTENTEAFF
TGTGCCAGCGTGGGGACAGAGAACACTGAAGCTTTCTTT
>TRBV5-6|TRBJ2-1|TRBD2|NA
CASSLDGLAGGDNEQFF
TGTGCCAGCAGCTTGGACGGACTAGCGGGAGGGGACAATGAGCAGTTCTTC
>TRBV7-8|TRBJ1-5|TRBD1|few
CASSFGQGASQPQHF
TGTGCCAGCAGCTTCGGGCAGGGGGCCTCTCAGCCCCAGCATTTT
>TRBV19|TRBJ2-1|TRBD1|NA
CASSMFGTANEQFF
TGTGCCAGTAGTATGTTCGGGACAGCGAATGAGCAGTTCTTC
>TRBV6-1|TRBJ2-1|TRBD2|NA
CASRGTSGDNEQFF
TGTGCCAGCAGAGGGACTAGCGGGGACAATGAGCAGTTCTTC
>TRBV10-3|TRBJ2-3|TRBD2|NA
CAIREGLAGTDTQYF
TGTGCCATCAGAGAAGGACTAGCGGGCACAGATACGCAGTATTTT
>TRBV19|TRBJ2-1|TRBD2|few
CASSIGLAGENEQFF
TGTGCCAGTAGTATAGGACTAGCGGGAGAGAATGAGCAGTTCTTC
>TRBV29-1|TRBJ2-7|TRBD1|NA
CSVEARQGFYEQYF
TGCAGCGTTGAAGCCCGACAGGGTTTCTACGAGCAGTACTTC
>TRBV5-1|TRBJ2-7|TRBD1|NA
CASSLIGDRGDEQYF
TGCGCCAGCAGCTTGATAGGGGACAGGGGCGACGAGCAGTACTTC
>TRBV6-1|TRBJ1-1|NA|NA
CASSEMRGTEAFF
TGTGCCAGCAGTGAAATGAGAGGCACTGAAGCTTTCTTT
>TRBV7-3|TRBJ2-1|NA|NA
CASSWASEYNEQFF
TGTGCCAGCAGCTGGGCTAGCGAATACAATGAGCAGTTCTTC
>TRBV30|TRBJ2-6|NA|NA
CAWSEGAGANVLTF
TGTGCCTGGAGTGAGGGGGCTGGGGCCAACGTCCTGACTTTC
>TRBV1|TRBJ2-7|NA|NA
CTSTQLAAPYEQYF
TGCACCAGCACGCAACTAGCGGCCCCCTACGAGCAGTACTTC
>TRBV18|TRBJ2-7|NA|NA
CASSPQASSHEQYF
TGTGCCAGCTCACCCCAAGCGAGTTCCCACGAGCAGTACTTC
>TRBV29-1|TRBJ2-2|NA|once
CSVETGKAGELFF
TGCAGCGTTGAAACAGGGAAAGCCGGGGAGCTGTTTTTT
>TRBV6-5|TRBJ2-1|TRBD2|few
CASSTRAGGPYEQFF
TGTGCCAGCAGCACGAGAGCGGGAGGGCCCTATGAGCAGTTCTTC
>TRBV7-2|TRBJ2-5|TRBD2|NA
CASSIISGSPPFPQYF
TGTGCCAGCAGCATTATTAGCGGGAGCCCGCCGTTTCCCCAGTACTTC
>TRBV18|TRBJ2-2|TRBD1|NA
CASSPAGQGYAGELFF
TGTGCCAGCTCACCGGCGGGACAGGGGTACGCCGGGGAGCTGTTTTTT
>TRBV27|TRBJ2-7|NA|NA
CASSLSRAGGEQYF
TGTGCCAGCAGTTTATCGCGTGCCGGCGGCGAGCAGTACTTC
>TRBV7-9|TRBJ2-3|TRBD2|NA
CASSLVRQLLAASTDTQYF
TGTGCCAGCAGCTTAGTCCGACAGTTACTAGCGGCTAGCACAGATACGCAGTATTTT
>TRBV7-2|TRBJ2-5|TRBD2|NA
CASSSLKLAGGLETQYF
TGTGCCAGCAGCTCCCTAAAGCTAGCGGGAGGGCTGGAGACCCAGTACTTC
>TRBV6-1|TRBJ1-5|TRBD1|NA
CASRQGYNQPRHF
TGTGCCAGCCGACAGGGTTACAATCAGCCCCGGCATTTT
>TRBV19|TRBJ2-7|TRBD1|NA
CASSPRQGFSHYEQYF
TGTGCCAGTAGTCCGCGACAGGGGTTTAGTCACTACGAGCAGTACTTC
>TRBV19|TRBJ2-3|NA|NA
CASSINALLADITDTQYF
TGTGCCAGTAGTATTAACGCACTACTAGCTGACATCACAGATACGCAGTATTTT
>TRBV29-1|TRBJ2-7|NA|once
CSVLDSYEQYF
TGCAGCGTTTTAGACAGCTACGAGCAGTACTTC
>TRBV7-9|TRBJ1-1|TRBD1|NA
CASSPPRQGSSEAFF
TGTGCCAGCAGCCCGCCGAGACAGGGATCCTCTGAAGCTTTCTTT
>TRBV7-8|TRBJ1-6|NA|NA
CASSSAGQSVNSPLHF
TGTGCCAGCAGCTCCGCTGGACAGTCAGTTAATTCACCCCTCCACTTT
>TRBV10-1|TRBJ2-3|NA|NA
CASSSGPRTDTQYF
TGCGCCAGCAGTTCTGGGCCCCGCACAGATACGCAGTATTTT
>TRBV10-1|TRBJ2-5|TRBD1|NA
CASSTIIPEDREETQYF
TGCGCCAGCAGTACAATTATCCCGGAGGACAGGGAAGAGACCCAGTACTTC
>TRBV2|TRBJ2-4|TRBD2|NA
CASSDSASGMAKNIQYF
TGTGCCAGCAGTGACTCGGCTAGCGGGATGGCCAAAAACATTCAGTACTTC
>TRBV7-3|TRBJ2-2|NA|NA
CASSPGGQSLHGELFF
TGTGCCAGCAGCCCAGGTGGGCAATCCCTCCACGGGGAGCTGTTTTTT
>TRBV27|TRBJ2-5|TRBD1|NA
CASSSWGSGTEETQYF
TGTGCCAGCAGTTCGTGGGGGTCTGGGACAGAAGAGACCCAGTACTTC
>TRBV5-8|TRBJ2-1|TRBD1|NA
CASSLVTGGNEQFF
TGTGCCAGCAGCTTGGTTACAGGGGGGAATGAGCAGTTCTTC
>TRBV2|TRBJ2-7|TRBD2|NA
CASTAQRGAYEQYF
TGTGCCAGCACCGCCCAGCGGGGGGCCTACGAGCAGTACTTC
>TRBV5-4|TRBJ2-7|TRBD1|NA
CASSLGAGQGGEQYF
TGTGCCAGCAGCTTGGGGGCGGGACAGGGGGGTGAACAGTACTTC
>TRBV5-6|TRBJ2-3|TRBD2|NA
CASSFGRALDTQYF
TGTGCCAGCAGCTTCGGGAGGGCTTTAGATACGCAGTATTTT
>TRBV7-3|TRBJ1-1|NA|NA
CASKTQENTEAFF
TGTGCCAGCAAAACCCAGGAGAACACTGAAGCTTTCTTT
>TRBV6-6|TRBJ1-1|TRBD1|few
CASSLVRGTGDTEAFF
TGTGCCAGCAGTTTGGTCCGAGGGACAGGGGACACTGAAGCTTTCTTT
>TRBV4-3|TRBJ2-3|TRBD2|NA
CASSPLAGSTDTQYF
TGCGCCAGCAGTCCATTAGCGGGAAGCACAGATACGCAGTATTTT
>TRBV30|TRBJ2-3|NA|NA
CAWRGQRSLLFSTDTQYF
TGTGCCTGGAGGGGTCAGCGGAGCCTCCTTTTTAGCACAGATACGCAGTATTTT
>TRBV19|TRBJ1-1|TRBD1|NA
CASEGRQGARNTEAFF
TGTGCCAGTGAGGGGCGACAGGGGGCGCGAAACACTGAAGCTTTCTTT
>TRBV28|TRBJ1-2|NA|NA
CASRGAKGGNGYTF
TGTGCCAGCAGAGGGGCGAAAGGGGGTAATGGCTACACCTTC
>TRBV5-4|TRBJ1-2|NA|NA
CASRLAGPRYGYTF
TGTGCCAGCAGGCTTGCGGGCCCACGCTATGGCTACACCTTC
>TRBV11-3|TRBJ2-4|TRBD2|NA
CASSLSGRDIQYF
TGTGCCAGCAGCTTAAGCGGGAGAGACATTCAGTACTTC
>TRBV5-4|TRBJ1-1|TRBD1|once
CASSYRGRNTEAFF
TGTGCCAGCAGCTACAGGGGGCGGAACACTGAAGCTTTCTTT
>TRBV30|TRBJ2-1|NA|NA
CAWSVGGMHNEQFF
TGTGCCTGGAGTGTCGGCGGGATGCACAATGAGCAGTTCTTC